This TCR beta chain was recorded in a study of shared clonotypes between healthy human individuals. Regarding the study as a whole: Generation probabilities were higher for clonotypes shared across all four sorted-subset donors than for unshared ones. Several donors had about 5.1% of their naive CD4 clonotypes in common.

Naive CD8 cells, CD45RO-negative and positively selected for CCR7, excluded terminally differentiated effector memory CD45RA+ cells. In the case of this clone: Its specificity is not known.

The CDR3 covers 18 residues. The germline V gene encodes CDR1 SGHAT and CDR2 FQDESV (reference sequence). V trimming: 5 bases; J trimming: 3 bases; junction bases outside the gene matches: 11. Sequencing was performed with immunoSEQ multiplex PCR; in TCRdb, only in-frame clones are kept and a portion is missing. The sample records approximately 2,000,000 clones, 90% to 95% being singletons. This clonotype originated in a man aged 18-30 years in good health. Some clones in this sample may be carry-over from other donors' samples. Sequenced material: naive CD8+ T cells from PBMCs. This chain joins TRBV11-1 and TRBJ2-2; TRBD1 aligns across 11 bases. CDR3 residues: CASSKDRGLGWDTGELFF. The CDR3 DNA reads TGTGCCAGCAGCAAGGACAGGGGGCTCGGTTGGGACACCGGGGAGCTGTTTTTT.